This TCR beta chain was sequenced in a study of response to subunit inactivated influenza vaccine. TCRdb reprocessed the RT-PCR reads with MiXCR, giving one entry per CDR3 protein. The table shows 800,000 to 1,000,000 distinct CDR3 sequences, with approximately 22% occurring only once. Germline-derived CDR1 and CDR2 are MNHEY and SMNVEV (reference sequence). V was pared by 0 bases and J by 7 bases, with 10 bases between. The length of the CDR3 is 15 residues. Remarks on this clonotype: The antigen remains unidentified.

Findings and caveats of the study: Authors suggested each seasonal influenza vaccination recruits few new T cells.

This TCR came from a man between 45 and 60 years old who received an inactivated influenza vaccine. This material consisted of PBMCs from blood, taken more than 4 days after vaccination. The chain uses TRBV27 and TRBJ1-6; D is uncertain. The CDR3 loop is CASSLSQGGNSPLHF. As DNA, the CDR3 is TGTGCCAGCAGTTTATCCCAAGGAGGGAATTCACCCCTCCACTTT.